Listed here is a single T cell receptor beta chain. MiXCR, applied by TCRdb to the 5' RACE reads, yields one record per CDR3 protein. The sample carries approximately 85,000 distinct CDR3 sequences, over 9% recorded once. Germline V CDR1 and CDR2: SQVTM, ANQGSEA. The CDR3 has 16 amino acids. V was cut by 1 base and J by 3 bases, with 16 bases left in between. The sample comes from a study of early T cells in non-severe SARS-CoV-2 infection. The wider study: The authors sequenced bulk RNA from unsorted whole blood, leaving chains unpaired.

Sequencing input: whole blood. The receptor comes from an adult who was a healthcare worker with PCR-confirmed SARS-CoV-2 infection or an uninfected control (not recorded which). This chain uses TRBV29-1 with TRBJ2-1; D possibly corresponds to TRBD2 (6 bases). This CDR3 reads CSVEVGLARNYNEQFF. The CDR3, as DNA: TGCAGCGTTGAAGTTGGGCTAGCGAGAAACTACAATGAGCAGTTCTTC.